A single sample gave rise to the 7 T cell receptor beta chains below, sequenced in a study of cytomegalovirus exposure and HLA in healthy donors. 60 Vbeta and 13 Jbeta primers were used in PCR. Generated by immunoSEQ multiplex PCR, the TCRdb table keeps only in-frame clones and is missing some. Altogether under 300,000 clones are present, under 80% being singletons, with the ten largest covering roughly 2.4%. Source material: PBMCs. These TCRs come from a female donor in good health and CMV-seronegative.

This sequence joins TRBV28 and TRBJ1-3; the match to TRBD1 covers 7 bases. Trimming cost V 8 bases and J 0 bases; bases outside gene matches: 7. From germline, CDR1 is MDHEN and CDR2 SYDVKM. The CDR3 runs to 15 residues. The CDR3, as DNA: TGTGCCAGCCAAACCACAGGGGCCTCTGGAAACACCATATATTTT. This gives the protein CASQTTGASGNTIYF. The full variable domain, in which reference TRBV28 and TRBJ1-3 provide the parts outside the CDR3, is DVKVTQSSRYLVKRTGEKVFLECVQDMDHENMFWYRQDPGLGLRLIYFSYDVKMKEKGDIPEGYSVSREKKERFSLILESASTNQTSMYLCASQTTGASGNTIYFGEGSWLTVV.

The chain joins TRBV28 to TRBJ1-4; D unresolved. V was trimmed by 2 bases and J by 8 bases, leaving 9 bases between them. CDR3 size: 13 residues. The germline CDR1 and CDR2 sequences are MDHEN and SYDVKM. DNA of the CDR3: TGTGCCAGCAGTTTAGCGTACTACGAAAAACTGTTTTTT. Translation gives CASSLAYYEKLFF. The variable domain in full, completed from reference TRBV28 and TRBJ1-4, reads DVKVTQSSRYLVKRTGEKVFLECVQDMDHENMFWYRQDPGLGLRLIYFSYDVKMKEKGDIPEGYSVSREKKERFSLILESASTNQTSMYLCASSLAYYEKLFFGSGTQLSVL.

The rearrangement links TRBV6-6 to TRBJ1-1; D is ambiguous. The CDR3 is 12 amino acids. Germline loops: CDR1 MNHNY, CDR2 SVGAGI (reference sequence). V dropped 7 bases and J dropped 10 bases, with 16 bases sitting between them. In DNA form, the CDR3 reads TGTGCCAGCAAGCCGGAGGCGGGGTCAGCTTTCTTT. Amino acid sequence: CASKPEAGSAFF.

The genes are TRBV28 and TRBJ1-5; maybe TRBD1 (6 bases). This CDR3 has 15 residues. V dropped 6 bases and J dropped 3 bases, with 15 bases sitting between them. Germline V gives CDR1 MDHEN, CDR2 SYDVKM. The DNA for the CDR3 is TGTGCCAGCAGAACCTCGACAGGCCCCAATCAGCCCCAGCATTTT. It is translated as CASRTSTGPNQPQHF.

This clone was detected once. V gene TRBV27 combines with J gene TRBJ2-5; 14 bases align to TRBD2. The J call may be incorrect, as the DNA end agrees better with TRBJ2-7. The CDR3 has 17 residues. CDR1 is MNHEY, CDR2 SMNVEV, per germline (reference sequence). The CDR3 region has the DNA TGTGCCAGCAGTTTTTATAGAGGACTAGCGGGAGGATACGAGCAGTACTTC. Its protein product is CASSFYRGLAGGYEQYF.

This chain joins TRBV27 and TRBJ2-7; D remains unclear. This CDR3 comprises 15 residues. V was trimmed by 3 bases and J by 2 bases, leaving 14 bases between them. The germline V gene has CDR1 MNHEY and CDR2 SMNVEV (reference sequence). The CDR3 bases are TGTGCCAGCAGTTTCTTTCCGACTGGCCCCTACGAGCAGTACTTC. It translates to CASSFFPTGPYEQYF.

The gene calls are TRBV2 and TRBJ1-2, with D possibly being TRBD1 (5 bases). Germline assignment: CDR1 SNHLY and CDR2 FYNNEI. The CDR3 covers 14 residues. The germline V and J ends were trimmed by 2 bases and 7 bases, with 14 bases remaining between them. For the CDR3, the DNA is TGTGCCAGCAGTGAAATGCGGGACGTCCGTGGCTACACCTTC. Translation gives CASSEMRDVRGYTF.